This record covers a single T cell receptor (beta chain). The ends were cut back, 4 bases at V and 10 bases at J, with 17 bases in the middle. This CDR3 spans 14 amino acids. Per germline, CDR1 LGHDT and CDR2 YNNKEL (reference sequence). This specimen belongs to a study of CD8 T cells in Susac syndrome. Sequencing targeted TCR beta in blood CD8+ and CD4+ T cells. Negative isolation yielded the CD8+ and CD4+ T cells, while FACS enriched the TEMRA cells. A quantity of about 0.5 to 1 ug RNA underwent reverse transcription using random hexamers. Multiplex PCR with immunoSEQ amplified the TCR beta CDR3 across 54 Vbeta and 13 Jbeta. TCRdb itself ran the immunoSEQ multiplex PCR reads through MiXCR, one entry per CDR3 protein. The data show 150,000 to 200,000 distinct CDR3 sequences, 90% to 95% seen once.

Sample: CD4+ T cells from PBMCs. The origin of this receptor is a human donor with multiple sclerosis. V and J are TRBV3-1 and TRBJ2-1; no definite D call. CDR3 region: CASSLDPGLREQFF. The CDR3 DNA reads TGTGCCAGCAGCCTCGACCCGGGCCTCAGGGAGCAGTTCTTC.